The T cell receptor (beta chain) described here comes from a study of cytomegalovirus exposure and HLA in healthy donors. Researchers ran the PCR with 60 Vbeta and 13 Jbeta primers. Profiling relied on immunoSEQ multiplex PCR, and the TCRdb table lists in-frame clones only, not all of them. The sample has tens of thousands of clones, 65% to 85% seen once. Between the trimmed V and J ends, which lost 4 bases and 4 bases, there was a span of 17 bases. The CDR3 covers 15 residues. The germline gives CDR1 SGHTA, CDR2 FQGNSA. The clonotype was recovered from a man in his fifties in good health and CMV-seronegative. The rearrangement uses TRBV7-2 and TRBJ2-7, with TRBD1 as a possible D gene (8 bases). Sequenced material: PBMCs. CDR3 DNA sequence: TGTGCCAGCAGCTCGAGGACAGGGACTACGTACGAGCAGTACTTC. It specifies CASSSRTGTTYEQYF.